This TCR beta chain was captured in a study of T cell clonotyping in hematopoietic cell transplantation. Study results and limitations: Without cell sorting, CD4 versus CD8 contributions remain unresolved. Few recipient clonotypes overlapped donors; over 97% were de novo at given depth. After transplant, recipient diversity fell while pathologically expanded clonotypes grew through day 180.

The data were produced by immunoSEQ multiplex PCR, yet TCRdb's version contains in-frame clones alone and is incomplete. Of under 45,000 clones listed, about 87% are singletons. About this clone itself: Its target is unknown.

V dropped 6 bases and J dropped 0 bases, with 15 bases sitting between them. Per the germline V gene, CDR1 is MDHEN and CDR2 is SYDVKM. CDR3 length: 16 amino acids. The sequence derives from a middle-aged woman in good health. Some clones in this sample may be carry-over from other donors' samples. The chain links TRBV28 to TRBJ1-5; D might be TRBD1 (6 bases). Sequenced material: peripheral blood mononuclear cells. Here the CDR3 reads CASSHGGRYSNQPQHF. The CDR3 region has the DNA TGTGCCAGCAGCCACGGGGGCCGATATAGCAATCAGCCCCAGCATTTT.